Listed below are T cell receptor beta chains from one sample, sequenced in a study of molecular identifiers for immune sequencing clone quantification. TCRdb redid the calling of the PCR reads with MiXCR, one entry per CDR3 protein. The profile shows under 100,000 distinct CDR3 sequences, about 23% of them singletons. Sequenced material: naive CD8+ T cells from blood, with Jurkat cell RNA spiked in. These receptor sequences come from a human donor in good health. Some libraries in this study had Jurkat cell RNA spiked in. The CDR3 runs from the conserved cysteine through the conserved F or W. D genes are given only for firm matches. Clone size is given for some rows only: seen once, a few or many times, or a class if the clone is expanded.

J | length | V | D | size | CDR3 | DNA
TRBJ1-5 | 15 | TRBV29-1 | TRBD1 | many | CSVELGTGGNQPQHF | TGCAGCGTTGAATTAGGGACAGGGGGCAATCAGCCCCAGCATTTT
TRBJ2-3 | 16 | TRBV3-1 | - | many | CASSQDFSEVPDTQYF | TGTGCCAGCAGCCAAGATTTTAGTGAGGTCCCAGATACGCAGTATTTT
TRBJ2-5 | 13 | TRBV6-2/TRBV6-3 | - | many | CASTDKSQETQYF | TGTGCCAGCACCGACAAGAGCCAAGAGACCCAGTACTTC
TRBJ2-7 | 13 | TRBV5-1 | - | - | CASSRRETNEQYF | TGCGCCAGCAGCAGGAGAGAGACGAACGAGCAGTACTTC
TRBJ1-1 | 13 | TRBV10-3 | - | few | CAISESGGTEAFF | TGTGCCATCAGTGAGTCTGGGGGCACTGAAGCTTTCTTT
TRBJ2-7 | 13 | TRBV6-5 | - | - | CASSYSTGTEQYF | TGTGCCAGCAGTTACTCTACAGGGACCGAGCAGTACTTC
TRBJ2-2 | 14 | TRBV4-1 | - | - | CARSHMASGGALFF | TGCGCCCGCAGCCATATGGCGAGCGGCGGGGCGCTGTTTTTT
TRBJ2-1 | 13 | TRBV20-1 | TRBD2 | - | CSARGGRAFEQFF | TGCAGTGCTAGAGGGGGGAGGGCCTTTGAGCAGTTCTTC
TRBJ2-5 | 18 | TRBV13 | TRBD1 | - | CASSPTFGQGVSQETQYF | TGTGCCAGCAGCCCAACTTTTGGACAGGGGGTTTCTCAAGAGACCCAGTACTTC
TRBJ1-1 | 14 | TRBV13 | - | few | CASRHWTVDTEAFF | TGTGCCAGCCGTCACTGGACAGTGGACACTGAAGCTTTCTTT
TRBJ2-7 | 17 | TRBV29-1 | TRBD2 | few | CSVEDPQSGGSSYEQYF | TGCAGCGTTGAAGATCCCCAAAGCGGGGGCAGCTCCTACGAGCAGTACTTC
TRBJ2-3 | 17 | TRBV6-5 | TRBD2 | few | CASSPGTSGIERDTQYF | TGTGCCAGCAGCCCCGGGACTAGCGGGATAGAAAGGGATACGCAGTATTTT
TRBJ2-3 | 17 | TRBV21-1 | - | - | CASSKEGLARSTDTQYF | TGTGCCAGCAGCAAAGAGGGACTAGCGCGAAGCACAGATACGCAGTATTTT
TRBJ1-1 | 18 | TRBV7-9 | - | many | CASSPTGPRPPMNTEAFF | TGTGCCAGCAGCCCCACAGGTCCCCGTCCCCCCATGAACACTGAAGCTTTCTTT
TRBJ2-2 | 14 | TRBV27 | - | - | CACSWTVNTGELFF | TGTGCCTGCAGCTGGACAGTTAACACCGGGGAGCTGTTTTTT
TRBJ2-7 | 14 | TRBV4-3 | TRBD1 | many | CASSQGQGSYEQYF | TGCGCCAGCAGCCAAGGACAGGGGTCCTACGAGCAGTACTTC
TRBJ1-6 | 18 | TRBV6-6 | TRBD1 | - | CATGGDRGLVSYNSPLHF | TGTGCCACAGGGGGGGACAGGGGTTTAGTATCCTATAATTCACCCCTCCACTTT
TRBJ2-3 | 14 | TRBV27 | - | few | CASKWGTSTDTQYF | TGTGCCAGCAAATGGGGCACTAGCACAGATACGCAGTATTTT
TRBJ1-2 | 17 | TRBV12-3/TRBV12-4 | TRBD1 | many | CASSFPDRVYPNYGYTF | TGTGCCAGCAGTTTCCCGGACAGGGTATATCCTAACTATGGCTACACCTTC
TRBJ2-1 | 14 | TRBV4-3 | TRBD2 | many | CASSPGTSVNEQFF | TGCGCCAGCAGCCCAGGGACTAGCGTCAATGAGCAGTTCTTC
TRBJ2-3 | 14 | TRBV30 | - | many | CAWSVLGGADTQYF | TGTGCCTGGAGTGTACTGGGGGGAGCAGATACGCAGTATTTT
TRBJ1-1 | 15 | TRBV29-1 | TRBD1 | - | CSVESTGGRYTEAFF | TGCAGCGTTGAATCGACAGGGGGGCGATACACTGAAGCTTTCTTT
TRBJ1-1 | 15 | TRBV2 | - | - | CASSEVWQGNTEAFF | TGTGCCAGCAGTGAAGTTTGGCAGGGGAACACTGAAGCTTTCTTT
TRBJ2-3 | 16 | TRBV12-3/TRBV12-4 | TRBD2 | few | CASSILGGGETDTQYF | TGTGCCAGCAGTATCCTCGGGGGGGGGGAAACAGATACGCAGTATTTT
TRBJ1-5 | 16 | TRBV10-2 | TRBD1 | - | CASSGQGPYGNQPQHF | TGCGCCAGCAGTGGACAGGGGCCGTATGGCAATCAGCCCCAGCATTTT
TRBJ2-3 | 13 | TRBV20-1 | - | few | CSADGLGEDTQYF | TGCAGTGCGGACGGTCTGGGCGAAGATACGCAGTATTTT
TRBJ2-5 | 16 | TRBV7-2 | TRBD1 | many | CASSLGWTQGAETQYF | TGTGCCAGCAGCTTAGGGTGGACCCAGGGGGCAGAGACCCAGTACTTC
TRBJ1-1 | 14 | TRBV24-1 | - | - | CATWDGSMNTEAFF | TGTGCCACCTGGGACGGATCCATGAACACTGAAGCTTTCTTT
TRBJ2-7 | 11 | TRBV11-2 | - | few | CASSLSGEQYF | TGTGCCAGCAGCTTATCCGGCGAGCAGTACTTC
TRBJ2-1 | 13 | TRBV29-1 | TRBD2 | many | CSAILREGVEQFF | TGCAGCGCGATATTGCGGGAGGGGGTTGAGCAGTTCTTC
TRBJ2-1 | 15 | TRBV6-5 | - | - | CASSYSGSSYNEQFF | TGTGCCAGCAGTTACTCGGGGTCTTCCTACAATGAGCAGTTCTTC
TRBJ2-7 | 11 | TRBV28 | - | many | CASSFGVEQYF | TGTGCCAGCAGTTTTGGGGTCGAGCAGTACTTC
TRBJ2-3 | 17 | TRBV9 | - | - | CASSAQPWKGTTDTQYF | TGTGCCAGCAGCGCACAACCTTGGAAGGGGACCACAGATACGCAGTATTTT
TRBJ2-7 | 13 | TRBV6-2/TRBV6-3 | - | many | CAIQQGAIMEQYF | TGTGCCATCCAGCAGGGAGCGATAATGGAGCAGTACTTC
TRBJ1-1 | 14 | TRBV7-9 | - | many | CASSPTGTGPEAFF | TGTGCCAGCAGTCCTACCGGGACCGGACCTGAAGCTTTCTTT
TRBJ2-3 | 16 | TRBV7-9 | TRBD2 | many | CASSTRLASSTDTQYF | TGTGCCAGCAGCACCCGACTAGCGTCTAGCACAGATACGCAGTATTTT